The rows below give T cell receptor beta chains drawn from one sample of a study of blood T cells in healthy people across ages. In TCRdb, the 5' RACE reads were re-called with MiXCR into one record per CDR3 protein. The repertoire holds more than 900,000 distinct CDR3 sequences, with just under 30% as singletons. This same sample was also taken into another study, of T cells of mothers and their children.

The sample comprised blood. The receptors derive from a woman aged 40 to 55 in good health. Both conserved end residues are part of each CDR3. The order of the fields is J gene, clone size, D gene, V gene, CDR3 protein, CDR3 DNA. The D gene is left open where the match is weak. Not all rows give a size; the values are once, few, many and, for expanded clones, a class.

J gene: TRBJ1-2; clone size: few; D gene: TRBD1; V gene: TRBV20-1; CDR3 protein: CSARGGTGTYGYTF; CDR3 DNA: TGCAGTGCTAGAGGCGGGACAGGGACGTATGGCTACACCTTC
J gene: TRBJ2-1; clone size: few; D gene: TRBD2; V gene: TRBV6-6; CDR3 protein: CASRTLAGVYNEQFF; CDR3 DNA: TGTGCCAGCAGAACCCTAGCGGGGGTTTACAATGAGCAGTTCTTC
J gene: TRBJ2-5; clone size: few; D gene: .; V gene: TRBV20-1; CDR3 protein: CSAKTLGPSYQETQYF; CDR3 DNA: TGCAGTGCCAAAACCCTAGGGCCCTCGTACCAAGAGACCCAGTACTTC
J gene: TRBJ2-1; clone size: many; D gene: .; V gene: TRBV5-1; CDR3 protein: CASAVLPNEQFF; CDR3 DNA: TGCGCCAGCGCCGTACTCCCTAATGAGCAGTTCTTC
J gene: TRBJ2-7; clone size: many; D gene: .; V gene: TRBV20-1; CDR3 protein: CSARRAGTHEQYF; CDR3 DNA: TGCAGTGCTAGACGGGCAGGGACCCACGAGCAGTACTTC
J gene: TRBJ1-5; clone size: .; D gene: .; V gene: TRBV12-3/TRBV12-4; CDR3 protein: CASSSTEASKGNQPQHF; CDR3 DNA: TGTGCCAGCAGTTCCACGGAGGCATCTAAGGGCAATCAGCCCCAGCATTTT
J gene: TRBJ1-2; clone size: .; D gene: .; V gene: TRBV27; CDR3 protein: CASSRGQRLNYGYTF; CDR3 DNA: TGTGCCAGCAGTCGCGGACAGAGACTAAACTATGGCTACACCTTC
J gene: TRBJ2-3; clone size: .; D gene: .; V gene: TRBV6-5; CDR3 protein: CASSGLGADTQYF; CDR3 DNA: TGTGCCAGCAGCGGTCTCGGTGCAGATACGCAGTATTTT
J gene: TRBJ2-5; clone size: many; D gene: .; V gene: TRBV7-2; CDR3 protein: CASSPGDRSQETQYF; CDR3 DNA: TGTGCCAGCAGCCCCGGGGACCGATCTCAAGAGACCCAGTACTTC
J gene: TRBJ1-1; clone size: few; D gene: .; V gene: TRBV7-6; CDR3 protein: CASSSGNEAFF; CDR3 DNA: TGTGCCAGCAGTTCGGGGAATGAAGCTTTCTTT
J gene: TRBJ1-1; clone size: .; D gene: .; V gene: TRBV5-1; CDR3 protein: CASKLDMNTEAFF; CDR3 DNA: TGCGCCAGCAAATTAGACATGAACACTGAAGCTTTCTTT
J gene: TRBJ2-5; clone size: .; D gene: .; V gene: TRBV7-3; CDR3 protein: CVSSLGGGVAEETQYF; CDR3 DNA: TGTGTCAGCAGCTTAGGCGGCGGGGTCGCAGAGGAGACCCAGTACTTC
J gene: TRBJ2-1; clone size: many; D gene: .; V gene: TRBV12-3/TRBV12-4; CDR3 protein: CASSFAGSSDEQFF; CDR3 DNA: TGTGCCAGCAGTTTCGCGGGGTCTAGCGATGAGCAGTTCTTC
J gene: TRBJ1-4; clone size: .; D gene: .; V gene: TRBV29-1; CDR3 protein: CSVSRKRATNEKLFF; CDR3 DNA: TGCAGCGTCTCTCGGAAGAGGGCAACTAATGAAAAACTGTTTTTT
J gene: TRBJ2-1; clone size: many; D gene: .; V gene: TRBV5-6; CDR3 protein: CASSLKGVYNEQFF; CDR3 DNA: TGTGCCAGCAGCTTGAAGGGGGTTTACAATGAGCAGTTCTTC
J gene: TRBJ1-1; clone size: few; D gene: .; V gene: TRBV20-1; CDR3 protein: CSAPEAFF; CDR3 DNA: TGCAGTGCCCCGGAGGCTTTCTTT
J gene: TRBJ2-7; clone size: many; D gene: TRBD1; V gene: TRBV29-1; CDR3 protein: CSVETGGGYEQYF; CDR3 DNA: TGCAGCGTGGAGACAGGGGGCGGGTACGAGCAGTACTTC
J gene: TRBJ2-7; clone size: few; D gene: TRBD1; V gene: TRBV2; CDR3 protein: CASNLDRDSYEQYF; CDR3 DNA: TGTGCCAGCAATTTGGACAGGGACTCCTACGAGCAGTACTTC